Listed below are T cell receptor beta chains from one sample, sequenced in a study of T cells in Graves' hyperthyroidism and ophthalmopathy. MiXCR, applied by TCRdb to the multiplex PCR reads, yields one record per CDR3 protein. The sample has about 560,000 distinct CDR3 sequences; around 17% are singletons. The source material was blood. These receptors came from a woman aged 18-35 years with Graves' hyperthyroidism. The CDR3 runs from the conserved cysteine through the conserved F or W. D genes are given only for firm matches. Clone size is not always given. Where it is, it says once, few, many or a class for expanded clones.

TRBV7-2	few	.	TRBJ2-1	CASSLIPQLGNEQFF	TGTGCCAGCAGCTTAATCCCCCAGCTAGGCAATGAGCAGTTCTTC
TRBV7-2	.	.	TRBJ1-1	CASSSGRFEAFF	TGTGCCAGCAGCTCCGGACGGTTTGAAGCTTTCTTT
TRBV5-5	.	.	TRBJ2-7	CASSFSKASHEQYF	TGTGCCAGCAGCTTCTCGAAGGCATCCCACGAGCAGTACTTC
TRBV7-6	few	TRBD1	TRBJ1-4	CASSLEWTGFGEKLFF	TGTGCCAGCAGCTTAGAGTGGACAGGGTTCGGTGAAAAACTGTTTTTT
TRBV20-1	few	TRBD2	TRBJ2-2	CSASPPSLAGGTGELFF	TGCAGTGCTAGCCCCCCCTCGCTAGCGGGAGGGACCGGGGAGCTGTTTTTT
TRBV28	many	.	TRBJ1-2	CASRSQTVNYGYTF	TGTGCCAGCAGATCGCAGACAGTCAACTATGGCTACACCTTC
TRBV7-2	.	.	TRBJ2-1	CASITGSWVAGRSSYNEQFF	TGTGCCAGCATCACAGGGTCCTGGGTAGCGGGCCGTAGCTCCTACAATGAGCAGTTCTTC
TRBV27	.	.	TRBJ2-4	CASSLKSGGGFRLAKNIQYF	TGTGCCAGCAGTTTAAAGAGTGGGGGTGGATTTCGGTTGGCCAAAAACATTCAGTACTTC
TRBV12-3/TRBV12-4	many	TRBD1	TRBJ1-1	CASRRGQGRLWGRTEAFF	TGTGCCAGCAGGCGAGGACAGGGAAGATTGTGGGGGAGAACTGAAGCTTTCTTT
TRBV5-1	few	TRBD2	TRBJ2-1	CASSFIPGGSAYNEQFF	TGCGCCAGCAGCTTTATTCCCGGGGGGTCGGCTTACAATGAGCAGTTCTTC
TRBV6-1	many	.	TRBJ2-1	CASSEWGRENEQFF	TGTGCCAGCAGTGAGTGGGGGCGCGAGAATGAGCAGTTCTTC
TRBV20-1	.	TRBD1	TRBJ1-2	CSARDNHRGPLSGYTF	TGCAGTGCTAGAGATAATCACAGGGGGCCCCTATCCGGCTACACCTTC
TRBV6-2/TRBV6-3	once	.	TRBJ1-1	CASRTGTMNTEAFF	TGTGCCAGCAGAACCGGGACAATGAACACTGAAGCTTTCTTT
TRBV6-2/TRBV6-3	.	.	TRBJ2-7	CATNLEGETNEQYF	TGTGCCACCAACTTAGAAGGAGAGACTAACGAGCAGTACTTC
TRBV2	few	.	TRBJ2-7	CASSVKRDKVSYEQYF	TGTGCCAGCAGCGTAAAACGGGACAAGGTTTCCTACGAGCAGTACTTC
TRBV20-1	few	.	TRBJ1-2	CSAREGRANYGYTF	TGCAGTGCTAGAGAAGGTAGAGCTAACTATGGCTACACCTTC
TRBV6-2/TRBV6-3	few	.	TRBJ2-1	CASSYMPYNEQFF	TGTGCCAGCAGTTACATGCCCTACAATGAGCAGTTCTTC
TRBV10-3	.	.	TRBJ2-2	CAIRGDSNTGELFF	TGTGCCATCAGGGGGGACTCGAACACCGGGGAGCTGTTTTTT
TRBV10-3	.	TRBD1	TRBJ2-7	CAIGTGAAYEQYF	TGTGCCATCGGCACAGGGGCTGCCTACGAGCAGTACTTC
TRBV6-1	few	TRBD1	TRBJ2-5	CASSVGTVQETQYF	TGTGCCAGCAGTGTGGGGACAGTCCAAGAGACCCAGTACTTC
TRBV11-3	many	TRBD1	TRBJ2-5	CASSSTDRDQETQYF	TGTGCCAGCAGCTCAACAGACAGGGACCAAGAGACCCAGTACTTC
TRBV7-2	many	.	TRBJ2-1	CASRLGQGYNEQFF	TGTGCCAGCAGGTTGGGGCAGGGGTACAATGAGCAGTTCTTC
TRBV27	many	.	TRBJ2-7	CASSFSGTISYEQYF	TGTGCCAGCAGTTTCTCCGGGACAATTTCCTACGAGCAGTACTTC
TRBV7-9	many	.	TRBJ1-4	CASSPGQNNEKLFF	TGTGCCAGCAGCCCCGGACAGAATAATGAAAAACTGTTTTTT
TRBV12-5	many	.	TRBJ2-7	CASGSSGVAYEQYF	TGTGCTAGTGGTTCTTCCGGGGTAGCCTACGAGCAGTACTTC
TRBV3-1	.	TRBD2	TRBJ2-5	CASSQGASGRETQYF	TGTGCCAGCAGCCAAGGGGCTAGCGGGAGAGAGACCCAGTACTTC
TRBV20-1	.	TRBD1	TRBJ1-2	CSARRFRTGDRQGGGYTF	TGCAGTGCTAGACGTTTTAGGACAGGGGATCGGCAGGGGGGTGGCTACACCTTC
TRBV28	few	TRBD1	TRBJ1-1	CASSDRGAFF	TGTGCCAGCAGTGACAGGGGGGCTTTCTTT
TRBV5-6	many	.	TRBJ2-7	CASSLAHFYEQYF	TGTGCCAGCAGCTTGGCCCACTTCTACGAGCAGTACTTC
TRBV19	few	.	TRBJ2-3	CASSLSPGTTSTDTQFF	TGTGCCAGTAGTCTGAGTCCCGGGACAACTAGCACAGATACGCAGTTTTTT
TRBV30	.	.	TRBJ2-4	CAWRGGLMAKNIQYF	TGTGCCTGGAGGGGGGGACTGATGGCCAAAAACATTCAGTACTTC
TRBV19	.	TRBD1	TRBJ1-6	CASSTTGSGSPLHF	TGTGCCAGTAGTACGACAGGGAGTGGTTCACCCCTCCACTTT
TRBV30	many	.	TRBJ1-4	CAWGLPAARNEKLFF	TGTGCCTGGGGGCTCCCGGCCGCCCGTAATGAAAAACTGTTTTTT
TRBV28	many	.	TRBJ2-7	CASSREVRAPYEQYF	TGTGCCAGCAGCCGCGAGGTGAGGGCACCCTACGAGCAGTACTTC
TRBV5-6	few	.	TRBJ1-2	CASSTGRDYGYTF	TGTGCCAGCAGCACCGGACGGGACTATGGCTACACCTTC